These 12 T cell receptor beta chains were sequenced from one sample in a study of shared clonotypes between healthy human individuals. The assay was immunoSEQ multiplex PCR, and TCRdb's table has in-frame clones only and misses some. The sample yields about half a million clones, about 72% seen once. The sequencing sample was made of PBMCs. All receptors derive from a woman aged 40 to 50 in good health. Some clones in this sample may be carry-over from other donors' samples.

This chain connects TRBV9 to TRBJ2-7; 8 bases fit TRBD2. The V segment lost 0 bases and the J segment 7 bases; nucleotides outside the gene matches: 6. The CDR3 is made up of 14 amino acids. Germline V gene lookup returns CDR1 SGDLS and CDR2 YYNGEE. The CDR3 spells CASSVDGRGLEQYF. CDR3 sequence (DNA): TGTGCCAGCAGCGTAGACGGGAGGGGGTTGGAGCAGTACTTC. The full variable domain, in which reference TRBV9 and TRBJ2-7 provide the parts outside the CDR3, is DSGVTQTPKHLITATGQRVTLRCSPRSGDLSVYWYQQSLDQGLQFLIQYYNGEERAKGNILERFSAQQFPDLHSELNLSSLELGDSALYFCASSVDGRGLEQYFGPGTRLTVT.

V gene TRBV28 combines with J gene TRBJ2-5; possibly TRBD1 for D (5 bases). The germline CDR1 and CDR2 sequences are MDHEN and SYDVKM. The CDR3 length is 12 residues. The V and J ends lost 4 bases and 3 bases respectively, with 6 bases between them. The CDR3: CASSYRKETQYF. The CDR3 nucleotides are TGTGCCAGCAGTTACAGGAAAGAGACCCAGTACTTC.

The chain combines TRBV4-2 with TRBJ2-7, with a possible D match to TRBD1 (5 bases). Germline CDR1 LGHNA, CDR2 YNFKEQ. V lost 4 bases, J lost 1 base, and 14 bases lay in between. The CDR3 length is 15 residues. The CDR3 region has the DNA TGTGCCAGCAGCCCGTACCGAGACAGTTCCTACGAGCAGTACTTC. Its protein is CASSPYRDSSYEQYF.

This clone occurred once. The chain employs TRBV2 and TRBJ2-7; D possibly corresponds to TRBD2 (6 bases). V gave up 4 bases and J gave up 4 bases, with 20 bases separating them. The CDR3 spans 16 residues. Germline V gene lookup returns CDR1 SNHLY and CDR2 FYNNEI. The CDR3 sequence: CASSVEGGGVHYEQYF. DNA of the CDR3: TGTGCCAGCAGTGTTGAGGGCGGCGGGGTTCATTACGAGCAGTACTTC.

A single count supports this clone. The CDR3 DNA sequence: TGTGCCAGTAGTTTCCGGACTAGCGGACTCTACGAGCAGTACTTC. It yields the protein CASSFRTSGLYEQYF. This chain connects TRBV19 to TRBJ2-7; 10 bases are a match to TRBD2. Germline trimming cut 5 bases from V and 3 bases from J; bases unmatched to any gene: 7. Germline V gene lookup returns CDR1 LNHDA and CDR2 SQIVND (reference sequence). The CDR3 consists of 15 residues.

The chain recombines TRBV5-8 with TRBJ2-7; 11 bases are shared with TRBD2. Trimming cost V 4 bases and J 5 bases; bases outside gene matches: 14. The CDR3 totals 17 residues. Germline V lookup: CDR1 SGHTS, CDR2 YDEGEE. The DNA of the CDR3 is TGTGCCAGCAGCCCCGGGACTAGCGGAACCCCCAGGGACGAGCAGTACTTC. This sequence encodes CASSPGTSGTPRDEQYF.

There are a few counts of this clone. The chain joins TRBV6-5 to TRBJ2-7, with D uncertain. The CDR3 length is 11 residues. The V gene lost 3 bases and the J gene lost 3 bases, with 3 bases spanning the gap. The germline CDR1 and CDR2 sequences are MNHEY and SVGAGI. The CDR3 nucleotides read TGTGCCAGCAGTTATCTCTACGAGCAGTACTTC. Translated: CASSYLYEQYF.

The chain joins TRBV2 to TRBJ2-5, with TRBD1 identical over 9 bases. The DNA end is a closer match to TRBJ2-7, so the J assignment may be wrong. This CDR3 is 15 amino acids long. The germline gives CDR1 SNHLY, CDR2 FYNNEI. CDR3 nucleotides: TGTGCCAGCAGTGGGGACAGGGCGAGCTCCTACGAGCAGTACTTC. It is translated as CASSGDRASSYEQYF.

V gene TRBV5-8 combines with J gene TRBJ1-1, with D perhaps matching TRBD1 (5 bases). Germline CDR1 reads SGHTS; CDR2 reads YDEGEE. V lost 0 bases and J lost 0, with 15 bases in between. CDR3 size: 17 residues. The CDR3: CASSLVWDGTMNTEAFF. CDR3 in DNA: TGTGCCAGCAGCTTGGTTTGGGACGGTACTATGAACACTGAAGCTTTCTTT.

The V and J genes are TRBV30 and TRBJ2-7; TRBD1 agrees at 10 bases. The CDR3 totals 14 residues. Germline CDR1 is GTSNPN and CDR2 is SVGIG (reference sequence). The J segment lost 7 bases and the V segment lost 2 bases, leaving 8 bases of the junction unmatched. The CDR3 region is CAWSTGQGTWEQYF. The CDR3, as DNA: TGTGCCTGGAGTACGGGACAGGGGACGTGGGAGCAGTACTTC.

This clone appeared a single time. The chain joins TRBV30 to TRBJ1-1; a possible D gene is TRBD1 (6 bases). The CDR3 extends over 13 amino acids. V was clipped by 4 bases and J by 3 bases, with 12 bases between them. In germline, CDR1 is GTSNPN, CDR2 SVGIG (reference sequence). The DNA for the CDR3 is TGTGCCTGGACCCAGGGGACTTACACTGAAGCTTTCTTT. Amino acid sequence: CAWTQGTYTEAFF. Using reference TRBV30 and TRBJ1-1 for the parts outside the CDR3, the full variable domain is SQTIHQWPATLVQPVGSPLSLECTVEGTSNPNLYWYRQAAGRGLQLLFYSVGIGQISSEVPQNLSASRPQDRQFILSSKKLLLSDSGFYLCAWTQGTYTEAFFGQGTRLTVV.

The chain is built from TRBV15 and TRBJ2-3; 7 bases map to TRBD1. J was trimmed by 1 base and V by 7 bases; bases with no gene match: 2. This CDR3 contains 13 residues. In germline, CDR1 is LNHNV, CDR2 YYDKDF (reference sequence). CDR3 sequence reads: CATTDRGTDTQYF. DNA for the CDR3: TGTGCCACCACCGACAGGGGCACAGATACGCAGTATTTT. Drawing the rest from reference TRBV15 and TRBJ2-3, the complete variable domain is DAMVIQNPRYQVTQFGKPVTLSCSQTLNHNVMYWYQQKSSQAPKLLFHYYDKDFNNEADTPDNFQSRRPNTSFCFLDIRSPGLGDTAMYLCATTDRGTDTQYFGPGTRLTVL.